This entry describes one TCR beta chain. No antigen is known for it. A much larger clone is a single base away; this may be a read error. Indicated time point: longitudinal time-point 1 (baseline). Individuals who volunteered at a blood bank located in Maryland, USA, made up the group of healthy controls. Libraries used 2 million unsorted PBMCs kept frozen in RNAlater. The data originate from a study of neurological immune-mediated disorders. The study, taken as a whole, reports: None of the CDR3 amino acid sequences in expanded clones turned up in more than one subject, which points to private repertoires in all groups.

A 10-nucleotide random UMI tagged transcripts in template-switch 5'RACE cDNA synthesis. TCRdb processed the 5' RACE reads anew with MiXCR; each CDR3 protein has one entry. The table lists about 49,000 distinct CDR3 sequences, about 9% of them singletons. The TCR originated in a woman between 40 and 50 years old in good health. The sequencing input was PBMCs.

CDR3 loop: CANSPAAASGNTIYF. CDR3 coding DNA: TGTGCCAACAGCCCCGCCGCGGCCTCTGGAAACACCATATATTTT. The chain has TRBV7-2 and TRBJ1-3; D ambiguous. The CDR3 runs 15 residues. Germline V gives CDR1 SGHTA, CDR2 FQGNSA.